This paragraph covers one TCR beta chain sequence. Its antigen is unknown. These data come from a study of blood T cells in healthy people across ages. The study's findings and limits: Lack of knowledge of donor CMV status possibly confounded expanded clonotype changes. Versus aged donors, long-lived donors had higher diversity and more naive CD4+ cells.

Per-sample PBMC isolation yielded at least 7 million cells. The authors extracted at least 5 micrograms of total RNA per sample. Using a J-beta primer mix together with a sample-barcoded 5' primer, a second PCR was run for about 7 to 12 cycles. TCRdb reprocessed the 5' RACE reads via MiXCR and lists one record per CDR3 protein. Of 1 million or so distinct CDR3 sequences in the sample, 40% to 50% were seen once. Germline V gene sequence: CDR1 GTSNPN, CDR2 SVGIG (reference sequence). Trimming removed 3 bases from V and 1 base from J; junction bases left unmatched: 3. The length of the CDR3 is 15 residues.

The sequence derives from a woman in her sixties or seventies in good health. The chain links TRBV30 to TRBJ2-3; 11 bases line up with TRBD1. The sequencing input was blood. The CDR3 spells CAWRGQGAGTDTQYF. Written as DNA, the CDR3 is TGTGCCTGGAGAGGACAGGGGGCAGGCACAGATACGCAGTATTTT.